This T cell receptor (beta chain) appears in the sequencing data of a study of blood T cell repertoires in COVID-19. Study information: Sample material is recorded as cDNA or gDNA derived from T cells, B-cell-depleted T cells, or PBMCs.

As handled by the study authors: Estimated nucleated cell counts came from reference gene primer amplification. Method: immunoSEQ multiplex PCR; TCRdb's copy keeps in-frame clones and lacks some. From that table come the V and J calls and clone size; the DNA was used to work out D and trimming. The sample records 48,000 or so clones, about nine tenths being singletons. Per the germline V gene, CDR1 is KGHSH and CDR2 is LQKENI. The V gene end was trimmed by 0 bases and the J gene end by 9 bases; junction bases not matched to a gene: 13. The CDR3 contains 17 residues. The clonotype comes from a human donor in a cohort sampled during active COVID-19. Sequenced sample: peripheral blood. The chain recombines TRBV18 with TRBJ2-1, with 8 bases aligning to TRBD2. The CDR3 DNA follows: TGTGCCAGCTCACCACCGGGACTAGGTTCCCAATATGGTGAGCAGTTCTTC. Protein: CASSPPGLGSQYGEQFF.